The T cell receptor (beta chain) described here comes from a study of T cell responses to AZD1222 COVID-19 vaccine. The assay was immunoSEQ multiplex PCR, and TCRdb's table has in-frame clones only and misses some. The table has 80,000 to 85,000 clones, under 95% seen once. General study points: It was only after the peak T cell response that any repertoires were sampled.

Trimming removed 6 bases at V and 3 bases at J, with 11 bases between. Germline V gene data show CDR1 as SQVTM and CDR2 as ANQGSEA. This CDR3 comprises 12 residues. This clone has only one observation. The target antigen is unknown. This chain uses TRBV29-1 with TRBJ2-5, with D possibly matching TRBD1 (5 bases). This receptor was taken from an adult who received the AZD1222 COVID-19 vaccine. The source material was peripheral blood, sampled 28 days after the second AZD1222 dose. Here the CDR3 DNA reads TGCAGCGTGGGATCCAGGGAAGAGACCCAGTACTTC. Amino acid sequence: CSVGSREETQYF.